This T cell receptor beta chain came from a study of CD8 T cells in ankylosing spondylitis. Findings and limits, study-wide: Disease-linked clones bore a CD8+ phenotype and were relatively rare in peripheral blood.

TCRdb independently ran MiXCR on the 5' RACE reads; one entry per CDR3 protein. The table has 200,000 to 250,000 distinct CDR3 sequences, roughly a tenth seen once. This CDR3 has 15 residues. Germline-derived CDR1 and CDR2 are SGHKS and YYEKEE (reference sequence). Comments on this clonotype: As yet, its antigen is unknown. A much larger clonotype is one base distant, so this may be a read error.

The chain employs TRBV5-5 and TRBJ2-5; 8 nucleotides match TRBD1. Sequenced material: blood, either unsorted or a sorted T cell fraction (not recorded which). This sequence was found in a male donor with ankylosing spondylitis or in good health (not recorded which). CDR3 sequence (DNA): TGTGCCAGCAGCTCCGGGACAGGATTCCAAGAGACCCAGTCCTTC. Its protein product is CASSSGTGFQETQSF.